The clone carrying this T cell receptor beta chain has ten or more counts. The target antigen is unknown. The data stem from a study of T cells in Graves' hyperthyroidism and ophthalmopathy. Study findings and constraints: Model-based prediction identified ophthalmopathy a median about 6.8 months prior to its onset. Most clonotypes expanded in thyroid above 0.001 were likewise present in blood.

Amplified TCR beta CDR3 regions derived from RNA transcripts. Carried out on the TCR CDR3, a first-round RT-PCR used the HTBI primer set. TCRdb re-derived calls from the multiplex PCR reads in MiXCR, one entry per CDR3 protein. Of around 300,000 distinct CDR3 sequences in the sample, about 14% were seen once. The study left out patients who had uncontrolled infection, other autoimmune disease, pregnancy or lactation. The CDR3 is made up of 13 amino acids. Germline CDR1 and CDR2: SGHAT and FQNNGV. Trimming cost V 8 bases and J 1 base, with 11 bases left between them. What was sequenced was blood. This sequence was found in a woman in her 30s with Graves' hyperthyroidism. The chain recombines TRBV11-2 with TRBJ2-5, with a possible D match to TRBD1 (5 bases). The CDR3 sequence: CASGASGQETQYF. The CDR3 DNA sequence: TGTGCCAGCGGGGCGTCTGGCCAAGAGACCCAGTACTTC.